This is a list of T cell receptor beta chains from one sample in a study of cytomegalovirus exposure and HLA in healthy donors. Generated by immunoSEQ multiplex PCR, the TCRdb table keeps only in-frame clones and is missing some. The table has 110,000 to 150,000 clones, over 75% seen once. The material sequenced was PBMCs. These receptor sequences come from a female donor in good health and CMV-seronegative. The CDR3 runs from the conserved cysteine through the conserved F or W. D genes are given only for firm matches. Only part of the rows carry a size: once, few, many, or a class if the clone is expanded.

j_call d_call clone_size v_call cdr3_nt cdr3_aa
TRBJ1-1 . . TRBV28 TGTGCCAGCAGACTAACAGGGACTGAAGCTTTCTTT CASRLTGTEAFF
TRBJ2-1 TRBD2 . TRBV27 TGTGCCAGCAGTTCGGGACTAGCCAATGAGCAGTTCTTC CASSSGLANEQFF
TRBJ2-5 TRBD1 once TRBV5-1 TGCGCCAGCAGCTTGGACAGGGGAGACGAGACCCAGTACTTC CASSLDRGDETQYF
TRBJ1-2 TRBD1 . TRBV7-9 TGTGCCAGCAGCCAGGGGGCTCAAACCGCCTATGGCTACACCTTC CASSQGAQTAYGYTF
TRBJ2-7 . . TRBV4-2 TGTGCCAGCAGCCGGACGGGGGAGCAGTACTTC CASSRTGEQYF
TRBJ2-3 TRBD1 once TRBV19 TGTGCCAGTAGCATCCGAACTTCAGGGGGCTTCTCAGATACGCAGTATTTT CASSIRTSGGFSDTQYF
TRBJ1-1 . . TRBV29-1 TGCAGCGCCCCGTTGGCGAACACTGAAGCTTTCTTT CSAPLANTEAFF
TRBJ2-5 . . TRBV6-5 TGTGCCAGCCGAACAGGGCCAGAGACCCAGTACTTC CASRTGPETQYF
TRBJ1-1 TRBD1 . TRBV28 TGTGCCAGCAGTCCACCGACAGGGATGAACACTGAAGCTTTCTTT CASSPPTGMNTEAFF
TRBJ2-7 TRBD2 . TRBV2 TGTGCCAGCAGAGCTAGCGGGAAAAAACGCGAGCAGTACTTC CASRASGKKREQYF
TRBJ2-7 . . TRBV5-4 TGTGCCAGCAGCTTAGCAGGGTCCTACGAGCAGTACTTC CASSLAGSYEQYF
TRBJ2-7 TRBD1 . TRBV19 TGTGCCAGTAGTCGGGACAGGGGGACAAACGAGCAGTACTTC CASSRDRGTNEQYF
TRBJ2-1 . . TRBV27 TGTGCCAGCAGTCCCGCGGGCGGAGCCCGGAATGAGCAGTTCTTC CASSPAGGARNEQFF
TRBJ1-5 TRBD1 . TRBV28 TGTGCCAGCACCACCCTGGGACAGGGAGTCAATCAGCCCCAGCATTTT CASTTLGQGVNQPQHF
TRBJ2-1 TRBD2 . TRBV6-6 TGTGCCAGCAGTTACACGGGAGGGGACTACAATGAGCAGTTCTTC CASSYTGGDYNEQFF
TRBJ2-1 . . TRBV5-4 TGTGCCAGCAGCTTGGGACAGGGGACTAAGAGGGATGAGCAGTTCTTC CASSLGQGTKRDEQFF
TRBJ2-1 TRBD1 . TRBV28 TGTGCCAGCAGTCCAAACAGGGGGCTTCCCTACAATGAGCAGTTCTTC CASSPNRGLPYNEQFF
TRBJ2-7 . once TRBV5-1 TGCGCCAGCAGCTCCCTGGTCGGCTCCTACGAGCAGTACTTC CASSSLVGSYEQYF
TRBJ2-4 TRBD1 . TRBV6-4 TGTGCCAGCAATTTTATTGGACAGGTTGGAAACATTCAGTACTTC CASNFIGQVGNIQYF
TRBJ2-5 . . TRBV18 TGTGCCAGCTCACCACCGGAAGGGCTCCGCGGGGAGACCCAGTACTTC CASSPPEGLRGETQYF
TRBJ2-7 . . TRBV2 TGTGCCAGCGGTCACGAATGGAGGGACTCCTACGAGCAGTACTTC CASGHEWRDSYEQYF
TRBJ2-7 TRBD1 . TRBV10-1 TGCGCCAGCAGTAACAGGGGGTACGAGCAGTACTTC CASSNRGYEQYF
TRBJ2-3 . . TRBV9 TGTGCCAGCAGCGTACTCCGTACTAGTGCCACAGATACGCAGTATTTT CASSVLRTSATDTQYF
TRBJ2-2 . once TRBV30 TGTGCCTGGAGTAGCGCCAACACCGGGGAGCTGTTTTTT CAWSSANTGELFF
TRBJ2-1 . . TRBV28 TGTGCCAGCAGTTTAAAGGGGCATGAGCAGTTCTTC CASSLKGHEQFF
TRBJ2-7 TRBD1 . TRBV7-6 TGTGCCAGCAGCTTAGAGGGGGCGGGCTCCTACGAGCAGTACTTC CASSLEGAGSYEQYF
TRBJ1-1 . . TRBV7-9 TGTGCCAGCAGCCCCCTTAGCGACCGGGCCGGAGCTTTCTTT CASSPLSDRAGAFF
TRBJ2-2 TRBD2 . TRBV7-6 TGTGCCAGCAGCTTTGCGGGAGGGCCTGAGGAGCTGTTTTTT CASSFAGGPEELFF
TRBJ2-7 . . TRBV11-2 TGTGCCAGCAGCCCGAGACAGACGAGCTACGAGCAGTACTTC CASSPRQTSYEQYF
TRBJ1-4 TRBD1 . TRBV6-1 TGTGCCATCCAGGGACAGGGCGATGAAAAACTGTTTTTT CAIQGQGDEKLFF
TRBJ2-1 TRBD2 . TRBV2 TGTGCCAGGGGACTAGCGGGAGTCAGCAATGAGCAGTTCTTC CARGLAGVSNEQFF
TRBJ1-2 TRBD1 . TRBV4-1 TGCGCCAGCAGCCCACGGGACAGGACCTCTAACTATGGCTACACCTTC CASSPRDRTSNYGYTF
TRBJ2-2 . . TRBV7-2 TGTGCCAGCAGCTTAGACCGAGTCCCCGGGGAGCTGTTTTTT CASSLDRVPGELFF
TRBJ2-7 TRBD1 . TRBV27 TGTGCCAGCAGTACCCGGGACAGGGGTAACGAGCAGTACTTC CASSTRDRGNEQYF
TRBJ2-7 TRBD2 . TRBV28 TGTGCCAGCAGTTTATCAGGGACTAGCGTAACCTACGAGCAGTACTTC CASSLSGTSVTYEQYF
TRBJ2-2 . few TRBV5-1 TGCGCCAGCAGCTTCGGCGGGCGCACCGGGGAGCTGTTTTTT CASSFGGRTGELFF
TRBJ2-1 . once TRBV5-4 TGTGCCAGCAGCTTGGCCGGCGGGAACTCCTACAATGAGCAGTTCTTC CASSLAGGNSYNEQFF
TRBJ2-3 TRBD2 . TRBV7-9 TGTGCCAGCAGCCCGGGGACTAGCGGGACTAGCACAGATACGCAGTATTTT CASSPGTSGTSTDTQYF
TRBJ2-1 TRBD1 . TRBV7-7 TGTGCTAGCAGCCCTCGGGGACAGGGGGTAAATGAGCAGTTCTTC CASSPRGQGVNEQFF
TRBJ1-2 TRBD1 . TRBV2 TGTGCCAGCAGTGAAGTTTGGGACAGAACTAACTATGGCTACACCTTC CASSEVWDRTNYGYTF
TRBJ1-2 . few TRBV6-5 TGTGCCAGCAGCCAACAGGGCGACTATGGCTACACCTTC CASSQQGDYGYTF
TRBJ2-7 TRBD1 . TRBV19 TGTGCCAGTAGTATAACCGGGACAGGGAACCACGAGCAGTACTTC CASSITGTGNHEQYF
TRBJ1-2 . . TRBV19 TGTGCCAGCCTCCTCACAGGGACGGACTATGGCTACACCTTC CASLLTGTDYGYTF
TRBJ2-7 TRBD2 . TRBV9 TGTGCCAGCAGCGGGAGTTCGGGAGGCGAGCAGTACTTC CASSGSSGGEQYF